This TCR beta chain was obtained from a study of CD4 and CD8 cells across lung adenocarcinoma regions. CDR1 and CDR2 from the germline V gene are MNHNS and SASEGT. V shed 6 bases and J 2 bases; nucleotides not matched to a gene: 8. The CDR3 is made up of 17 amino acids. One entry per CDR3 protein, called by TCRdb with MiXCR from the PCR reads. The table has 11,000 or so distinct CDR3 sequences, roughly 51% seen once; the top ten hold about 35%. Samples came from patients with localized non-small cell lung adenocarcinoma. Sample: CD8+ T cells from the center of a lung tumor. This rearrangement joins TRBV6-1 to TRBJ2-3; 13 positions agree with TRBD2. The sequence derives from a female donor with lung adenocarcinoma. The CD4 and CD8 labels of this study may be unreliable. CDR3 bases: TGTGCCAGCAGAAGAGGGACTAGCGGGACGAACACAGATACGCAGTATTTT. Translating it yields CASRRGTSGTNTDTQYF.